Listed below are T cell receptor beta chains from one sample, sequenced in a study of control samples from healthy donors and cancer patients. The assay was immunoSEQ multiplex PCR, and TCRdb's table has in-frame clones only and misses some. In the table there are about 140,000 clones, more than 80% of which are singletons. The sequenced material came from blood. These receptors were collected from a man younger than 35 in good health. Each CDR3 is given with its conserved first and last residue. D genes are given only for firm matches. Size values are once, few and many counts, or a class for expanded clones, and some rows have none.

j_call clone_size v_call d_call cdr3_aa cdr3_nt
TRBJ2-1 few TRBV13 - CASRDGSGEQFF TGTGCCAGCAGAGACGGGAGCGGTGAGCAGTTCTTC
TRBJ2-3 - TRBV29-1 TRBD1 CSVAGTGVSTDTQYF TGCAGCGTCGCCGGGACAGGGGTTAGCACAGATACGCAGTATTTT
TRBJ1-5 - TRBV18 - CASSDNKNQPQHF TGTGCCAGCTCGGACAACAAAAATCAGCCCCAGCATTTT
TRBJ1-4 - TRBV6-5 TRBD1 CASSQGAGGKLFF TGTGCCAGCAGTCAGGGGGCCGGCGGAAAACTGTTTTTT
TRBJ1-5 few TRBV28 TRBD1 CATTGDNQPQHF TGTGCCACCACAGGGGACAATCAGCCCCAGCATTTT
TRBJ2-7 - TRBV18 TRBD2 CASSPGTSGLDEQYF TGTGCCAGCTCCCCTGGGACTAGCGGATTAGACGAGCAGTACTTC
TRBJ2-7 - TRBV11-2 - CASSRPGRTPLYEQYF TGTGCCAGCAGCCGACCCGGTAGGACTCCCCTGTACGAGCAGTACTTC
TRBJ2-2 - TRBV28 TRBD2 CASSWTSGYTGELFF TGTGCCAGCAGCTGGACTAGCGGTTACACCGGGGAGCTGTTTTTT
TRBJ2-3 - TRBV7-3 - CASSLNTFATQYF TGTGCCAGCAGCTTAAACACTTTCGCTACGCAGTATTTT
TRBJ2-2 - TRBV29-1 - CSVEAGNTGELFF TGCAGCGTTGAAGCGGGGAACACCGGGGAGCTGTTTTTT
TRBJ1-1 - TRBV5-1 TRBD1 CASSWEGATEAFF TGCGCCAGCAGCTGGGAGGGGGCCACTGAAGCTTTCTTT
TRBJ2-2 - TRBV4-2 - CASSQTGLSNTGELFF TGTGCCAGCAGCCAAACCGGGCTCTCGAACACCGGGGAGCTGTTTTTT
TRBJ2-5 - TRBV4-1 - CASSLQSQETQYF TGCGCCAGCAGCCTTCAGAGTCAAGAGACCCAGTACTTC
TRBJ1-5 - TRBV12-3/TRBV12-4 - CASSLPNLPQHF TGTGCCAGCAGTTTACCGAACCTCCCCCAGCATTTT
TRBJ2-3 - TRBV5-6 TRBD1 CASSGGTGSTDTQYF TGTGCCAGCAGCGGCGGGACAGGCAGCACAGATACGCAGTATTTT
TRBJ2-1 - TRBV20-1 TRBD2 CSASDPRLAGGKYSYNEQFF TGCAGTGCTAGTGATCCCCGGCTAGCGGGGGGGAAGTACTCCTACAATGAGCAGTTCTTC
TRBJ1-6 few TRBV6-5 TRBD1 CASSLPGTGSSPLHF TGTGCCAGCAGTCTCCCCGGGACAGGGAGCTCACCCCTCCACTTT
TRBJ2-5 - TRBV5-4 - CASSLFPQGPQETQYF TGTGCCAGCAGCTTGTTCCCACAGGGACCCCAAGAGACCCAGTACTTC
TRBJ2-3 - TRBV27 TRBD2 CASSLLKSGGTSTDTQYF TGTGCCAGCAGTTTGTTAAAAAGCGGGGGGACTAGCACAGATACGCAGTATTTT
TRBJ2-7 few TRBV30 - CAWESRGTYEQYF TGTGCCTGGGAATCCCGGGGGACCTACGAGCAGTACTTC
TRBJ2-7 - TRBV5-5 - CASSLEFREITYEQYF TGTGCCAGCAGCTTGGAGTTCCGGGAAATTACCTACGAGCAGTACTTC
TRBJ2-3 - TRBV4-3 - CASSQDPSTDTQYF TGCGCCAGCAGCCAAGACCCTAGCACAGATACGCAGTATTTT